These T cell receptor beta chains were read from a single sample in a study of shared clonotypes between healthy human individuals. The assay was immunoSEQ multiplex PCR, and TCRdb's table has in-frame clones only and misses some. The table records about 560,000 clones, just over 75% of them present only once. The sequenced sample was PBMCs. The source is a woman in her forties in good health. Some clones in this sample may be carry-over from other donors' samples. Each CDR3 is given with its conserved first and last residue. A D gene is named only where the DNA matches it firmly. Expanded clones get a size class; other rows say once, few or many, or leave the size out.

v_gene	d_gene	j_gene	abundance	len	CDR3nt	CDR3aa
TRBV6-5	-	TRBJ1-3	once	15	TGTGCCAGCAGTTACTCGCAAGGGCTCGGAAACACCATATATTTT	CASSYSQGLGNTIYF
TRBV18	-	TRBJ2-2	-	17	TGTGCCAGCTCACCCGGCCAGTCCTCAGAACCTACCGGGGAGCTGTTTTTT	CASSPGQSSEPTGELFF
TRBV6-1	TRBD1	TRBJ1-5	-	15	TGTGCCAGCACGCCCACAGGGGAATCGAATCAGCCCCAGCATTTT	CASTPTGESNQPQHF
TRBV4-3	TRBD2	TRBJ2-5	-	16	TGCGCCAGCAGCCAGATTCGGGAGGGGATACAAGAGACCCAGTACTTC	CASSQIREGIQETQYF
TRBV5-5	-	TRBJ1-2	few	15	TGTGCCAGCAGCTTGGCCCCCGGCAGCCACTATGGCTACACCTTC	CASSLAPGSHYGYTF
TRBV19	-	TRBJ2-1	-	12	TGTGCCAGTCGGGATGACTCGTGGGAGCAGTTCTTC	CASRDDSWEQFF
TRBV6-5	-	TRBJ2-1	-	12	TGTGCCTCAGGGGACTCCTACAATGAGCAGTTCTTC	CASGDSYNEQFF
TRBV5-6	TRBD1	TRBJ1-1	many	15	TGTGCCAGCAGCTTGCTCCCAGGGGGGGGCACTGAAGCTTTCTTT	CASSLLPGGGTEAFF
TRBV7-3	-	TRBJ1-1	-	16	TGTGCCAGCAGCTTAGGAGGCGGAGACCTGAACACTGAAGCTTTCTTT	CASSLGGGDLNTEAFF
TRBV28	-	TRBJ2-7	-	13	TGTGCCAGCAGTTTGGCCCGCTCCTACGAGCAGTACTTC	CASSLARSYEQYF
TRBV29-1	-	TRBJ2-3	-	13	TGCAGCGTTGAGCTTTACCCCCCAGATACGCAGTATTTT	CSVELYPPDTQYF
TRBV7-2	-	TRBJ2-4	-	15	TGTGCCAGCAGCTTGCGAGACAACTACAAAAACATTCAGTACTTC	CASSLRDNYKNIQYF
TRBV6-1	TRBD1	TRBJ1-5	-	15	TGTGCCAGCAGTGCCCAAGGGACAGGGGGACAGCCCCAGCATTTT	CASSAQGTGGQPQHF
TRBV6-1	-	TRBJ2-2	-	15	TGTGCCAGCAGTGAACAGGGGACGGCCTCCGGGGAGCTGTTTTTT	CASSEQGTASGELFF
TRBV5-1	TRBD2	TRBJ2-7	-	16	TGCGCCAGCAGCTCTAGTCCGGGACTAGGAGCCCACGAGCAGTACTTC	CASSSSPGLGAHEQYF
TRBV29-1	-	TRBJ2-2	few	15	TGCAGCGTACAGCGGGGGACAGGTGGGACCGGGGAGCTGTTTTTT	CSVQRGTGGTGELFF
TRBV10-3	-	TRBJ2-7	-	15	TGTGCCATCAGTGACGCCGGGACGAGAACCTACGAGCAGTACTTC	CAISDAGTRTYEQYF
TRBV28	-	TRBJ1-2	many	13	TGTGCCAGCAGAACCGACGGCGGGTATGGCTACACCTTC	CASRTDGGYGYTF
TRBV11-3	TRBD1	TRBJ1-1	once	15	TGTGCCAGCAGCTTCGGACAGGGGAGTGACACTGAAGCTTTCTTT	CASSFGQGSDTEAFF
TRBV28	-	TRBJ1-4	-	15	TGTGCCAGCAGTTTAATCGTCTCAAACGGGGAAAAACTGTTTTTT	CASSLIVSNGEKLFF
TRBV29-1	-	TRBJ1-2	-	12	TGCAGCGTTGGATGGGGGGGCTATGGCTACACCTTC	CSVGWGGYGYTF
TRBV6-6	-	TRBJ2-7	-	16	TGTGCCAGCAGTTACTCTCGCGACAAGGCTTCCTACGAGCAGTACTTC	CASSYSRDKASYEQYF
TRBV19	-	TRBJ2-3	-	14	TGTGCCAGTAGTATTTTTGCAGCTACAGATACGCAGTATTTT	CASSIFAATDTQYF
TRBV6-1	-	TRBJ2-4	-	16	TGTGCCAGCAGTGAACTACGGGACCTAGCCAAAAACATTCAGTACTTC	CASSELRDLAKNIQYF
TRBV18	-	TRBJ2-1	-	13	TGTGCCAGCTCACCACCGGGAGGAGATGAGCAGTTCTTC	CASSPPGGDEQFF
TRBV7-3	TRBD2	TRBJ2-2	-	15	TGTGCCAGCAGCCCATCGGGAGGGGGCACCGGGGAGCTGTTTTTT	CASSPSGGGTGELFF
TRBV10-3	TRBD2	TRBJ2-1	-	18	TGTGCCATCAGTGAGTCATCGGGACTAGGACGAGCCTACAATGAGCAGTTCTTC	CAISESSGLGRAYNEQFF
TRBV18	-	TRBJ2-7	few	12	TGTGCCAGCTCAGCCCTGGGGAACGAGCAGTACTTC	CASSALGNEQYF
TRBV6-1	TRBD2	TRBJ2-2	-	16	TGTGCCAGCAGTGAAGTTAGCGGGAGTGGTGCCGGGGAGCTGTTTTTT	CASSEVSGSGAGELFF
TRBV7-2	-	TRBJ1-1	few	14	TGTGCCAGCACTACATTTGCGGGAAACACTGAAGCTTTCTTT	CASTTFAGNTEAFF
TRBV6-1	-	TRBJ2-7	-	12	TGTGCCAGCAGTGCCCAGGGCTACGAGCAGTACTTC	CASSAQGYEQYF
TRBV28	-	TRBJ2-1	-	12	TGTGCCAGCAGTTTTGGGGGCGGTGAGCAGTTCTTC	CASSFGGGEQFF